This T cell receptor (beta chain) was captured by sequencing in a study of blood T cell repertoires in COVID-19. Sequencing used immunoSEQ multiplex PCR; TCRdb keeps in-frame clones, though not all of them. This sample yields 250,000 to 300,000 clones, of which over 75% are seen a single time; 10% belongs to the top ten. This clone occurred once. Seattle's enrolled individuals joined amid active infection and were then monitored longitudinally. Germline V gene lookup returns CDR1 LGHDT and CDR2 YNNKEL (reference sequence). The CDR3 is 14 residues long. Trimming stripped 4 bases from V and 1 base from J, with 8 bases between.

The chain couples TRBV3-1 (or the pseudogene TRBV3-2) to TRBJ1-5; D is undetermined. Specimen: peripheral blood. This TCR was recovered from a woman between 65 and 79 years old with COVID-19, enrolled during active disease. CDR3 nucleotide sequence: TGTGCCAGCAGCCGGGCGGGCAGCAATCAGCCCCAGCATTTT. Encoded protein: CASSRAGSNQPQHF.